This entry concerns a single T cell receptor (beta chain). The data were taken from a study of OX40 agonist ivuxolimab in advanced cancers. The CDR3 totals 14 residues. J gave up 6 bases and V 9 bases, and 11 bases lay outside the gene matches. Germline CDR1 and CDR2: PRHDT and FYEKMQ (reference sequence). Profiled with immunoSEQ multiplex PCR; TCRdb holds only in-frame clones, not every one. The sample holds 65,000 to 90,000 clones, roughly 78% seen once. This receptor was obtained from an adult with an advanced solid tumor such as melanoma, head and neck, liver or kidney cancer. The V call is TRBV13, the J call TRBJ2-7, with 10 nucleotides matching TRBD2. The sample was CD4+ or CD8+ T cells sorted from blood, taken in a trial of the OX40 agonist ivuxolimab. The CDR3 protein is CASCASGSLGEQYF. The CDR3 nucleotides read TGTGCCAGTTGTGCTAGCGGGAGTCTGGGCGAGCAGTACTTC.